Below, 32 T cell receptor beta chains from the same sample are listed, as sequenced in a study of blood T cells in healthy people across ages. A second about 6 to 12 cycle PCR used barcoded and J-beta primers. Each CDR3 protein gets one entry after TCRdb re-called the 5' RACE reads with MiXCR. The sample consists of 1.5 million or so distinct CDR3 sequences, 42% of them appearing once. The sequenced material came from blood. The receptors were gathered from a woman between 18 and 29 years old in good health.

The CDR3 coding sequence is TGTGCCAGCTCACCGGGGGTTATCTCCTACGAGCAGTACTTC. As protein: CASSPGVISYEQYF. The genes are TRBV18 and TRBJ2-7; D assignment may be TRBD1 or TRBD2 (5 bases each). The CDR3 covers 14 residues. CDR1 and CDR2 from the germline V gene are KGHSH and LQKENI. V was clipped by 3 bases and J by 0 bases, with 9 bases between them. Using reference TRBV18 and TRBJ2-7 for the parts outside the CDR3, the full variable domain is NAGVMQNPRHLVRRRGQEARLRCSPMKGHSHVYWYRQLPEEGLKFMVYLQKENIIDESGMPKERFSAEFPKEGPSILRIQQVVRGDSAAYFCASSPGVISYEQYFGPGTRLTVT.

The chain couples TRBV4-1 to TRBJ2-5, with D perhaps matching TRBD2 (6 bases). The V gene's germline CDR1 is MGHRA and CDR2 YSYEKL. The CDR3 is 16 residues long. The V and J ends lost 1 base and 11 bases respectively, with 23 bases between them. CDR3 region: CASSQGVLASYNGQYF. In nucleotides, the CDR3 is TGCGCCAGCAGCCAAGGGGTACTAGCCTCCTACAATGGGCAGTACTTC.

This rearrangement joins TRBV30 to TRBJ1-1; no reliable D call. The CDR3 runs to 15 residues. V gave up 1 base and J gave up 5 bases, with 17 bases separating them. CDR1 and CDR2 from the germline V gene are GTSNPN and SVGIG (reference sequence). Here the CDR3 reads CAWSDPIRRVTEAFF. Here the CDR3 DNA reads TGTGCCTGGAGTGACCCCATTCGAAGGGTGACTGAAGCTTTCTTT.

This clonotype was picked up a small number of times. This chain uses TRBV4-1 with TRBJ2-5; no firm D call. The length of the CDR3 is 12 residues. In germline, CDR1 is MGHRA, CDR2 YSYEKL. Trimming removed 2 bases at V and 4 bases at J, with 5 bases between. In nucleotides, the CDR3 is TGCGCCAGCAGCCAAAGTCTAGAGACCCAGTACTTC. Translation: CASSQSLETQYF.

In its sample, this clonotype was seen a few times. The V gene is TRBV27, the J gene TRBJ2-7; 9 positions match TRBD2. This CDR3 is 14 amino acids long. The trim removed 5 bases at V and 6 bases at J, leaving 8 bases unmatched. Per germline, CDR1 MNHEY and CDR2 SMNVEV (reference sequence). CDR3 in amino acids: CASSPLSGRSEQYF. CDR3 sequence (DNA): TGTGCCAGCAGTCCCCTGAGCGGGAGGAGCGAGCAGTACTTC.

The chain employs TRBV20-1 and TRBJ2-7; 8 nucleotides agree with TRBD2. The end of the DNA is better explained by TRBJ2-5, so the J call may be wrong. This CDR3 has 15 amino acids. Germline CDR1 and CDR2: DFQATT and SNEGSKA (reference sequence). CDR3 residues: CSAPNSGGNQETQYF. DNA of the CDR3: TGCAGTGCTCCAAACTCGGGGGGGAACCAAGAGACCCAGTACTTC.

CDR3 sequence reads: CASKGGTSGDTQYF. CDR3 bases: TGTGCCAGCAAGGGGGGGACTAGCGGGGATACGCAGTATTTT. The genes are TRBV6-2 or TRBV6-3 and TRBJ2-3; 12 nucleotides align to TRBD2. Germline trimming cut 7 bases from V and 6 bases from J; bases unmatched to any gene: 5. Per the germline V gene, CDR1 is MNHEY and CDR2 is SVGEGT. This CDR3 has 14 residues.

Here the CDR3 DNA reads TGCAGTGCTCCCTCCAGTATGTTCCAAGAGACCCAGTACTTC. Amino acids: CSAPSSMFQETQYF. The chain carries TRBV20-1 and TRBJ2-5, with no clear D. Deletions cut 5 bases from V and 1 base from J, with 14 bases between. CDR3 size: 14 residues. CDR1 is DFQATT, CDR2 SNEGSKA, per germline (reference sequence).

V gene TRBV12-3 or TRBV12-4 combines with J gene TRBJ2-1; TRBD2 aligns across 7 bases. V trimming: 4 bases; J trimming: 4 bases; junction bases outside the gene matches: 7. The CDR3 extends over 15 amino acids. CDR3: CASSWGGGNYNEQFF. In DNA form, the CDR3 reads TGTGCCAGCAGTTGGGGGGGGGGGAATTACAATGAGCAGTTCTTC.

In this sample, this clonotype turned up once. A single base separates this from a much larger clone, so it may be a read error. Here the CDR3 DNA reads TGTGCCAGCAGTTCTGCGGGGGAGACCCAGTTCTTC. Protein: CASSSAGETQFF. This chain links TRBV6-6 with TRBJ2-1, with 7 bases that match TRBD2. V dropped 4 bases and J dropped 13; count of bases not matched to a gene: 7. The CDR3 covers 12 residues. The germline CDR1 and CDR2 sequences are MNHNY and SVGAGI (reference sequence).

The chain uses TRBV20-1 and TRBJ2-1; D call uncertain. Between the trimmed V and J ends, which lost 6 bases and 8 bases, there was a span of 11 bases. The CDR3 is made up of 11 amino acids. Per the germline V gene, CDR1 is DFQATT and CDR2 is SNEGSKA (reference sequence). CDR3 region: CSAQSVDEQFF. The CDR3 region has the DNA TGCAGTGCACAAAGCGTGGATGAGCAGTTCTTC.

This chain uses TRBV6-1 with TRBJ2-1, with 7 bases identical to TRBD1. Germline V CDR1 and CDR2: MNHNS, SASEGT. Trimming cost V 8 bases and J 0 bases; bases outside gene matches: 4. CDR3 size: 14 residues. The CDR3 loop is CASGGQFSYNEQFF. As DNA, the CDR3 is TGTGCCAGCGGGGGACAGTTCTCCTACAATGAGCAGTTCTTC.

V usage is TRBV7-9 and J usage is TRBJ2-5; TRBD2 matches at 9 bases. After removal of 1 base from V and 3 bases from J, the junction contained 3 bases not matched to a gene. This CDR3 is built from 15 residues. Germline V gives CDR1 SEHNR, CDR2 FQNEAQ (reference sequence). CDR3 DNA: TGTGCCAGCAGCTTAGTGACTAGCGGAGAAGAGACCCAGTACTTC. As protein: CASSLVTSGEETQYF.

This clonotype was detected only a few times. The V and J genes are TRBV4-1 and TRBJ1-6; no firm D call. Trimming stripped 10 bases from V and 0 bases from J, with 10 bases between. Germline lookup yields CDR1 MGHRA and CDR2 YSYEKL. The length of the CDR3 is 14 residues. CDR3 DNA sequence: TGCGCCACCGGGTCCAGCTCCTATAATTCACCCCTCCACTTT. Protein product: CATGSSSYNSPLHF.

This clonotype has more than one count but fewer than ten. The chain couples TRBV9 to TRBJ2-1; 15 bases map to TRBD2. The germline V gene has CDR1 SGDLS and CDR2 YYNGEE. The V and J ends lost 2 bases and 1 base, in that order; junction bases with no gene match: 7. The CDR3 consists of 19 residues. The CDR3 DNA reads TGTGCCAGCAGCGTTGGACTAGCGGGGGGGCCAAGGTCCTACAATGAGCAGTTCTTC. As protein: CASSVGLAGGPRSYNEQFF.

The V and J genes are TRBV7-2 and TRBJ2-1, with no clear D. The end of the DNA fits TRBJ2-7 better, so the J call may be wrong. The CDR3 runs 13 residues. Germline loops: CDR1 SGHTA, CDR2 FQGNSA. CDR3 in amino acids: CASSLGEDPEQYF. The CDR3 coding sequence is TGTGCCAGCAGCTTAGGTGAGGACCCTGAGCAGTACTTC.

This clonotype was observed many times. The gene calls are TRBV6-5 and TRBJ2-5, with 8 bases lining up with TRBD2. This CDR3 has 15 residues. The V gene end was trimmed by 0 bases and the J gene end by 5 bases; junction bases not matched to a gene: 5. From germline, CDR1 is MNHEY and CDR2 SVGAGI. The CDR3: CASSYSFQRGETQYF. The DNA of the CDR3 is TGTGCCAGCAGTTACTCCTTCCAGCGGGGGGAGACCCAGTACTTC.

The chain recombines TRBV5-1 with TRBJ2-1, with D maybe TRBD2 (7 bases). The J call may be mistaken, given a closer DNA end match to TRBJ2-7. Germline-derived CDR1 and CDR2 are SGHRS and YFSETQ. The CDR3 extends over 17 amino acids. CDR3 amino acids: CASSHGGGGGTYNEQYF. CDR3 nucleotides: TGCGCCAGCAGCCATGGGGGCGGCGGGGGTACCTACAATGAGCAGTACTTC.

Here the CDR3 reads CSARDWDPETQYF. The CDR3 DNA is TGCAGTGCTAGAGATTGGGACCCAGAGACCCAGTACTTC. The V gene is TRBV20-1, the J gene TRBJ2-5; D possibly matches TRBD1 or TRBD2 (5 bases each). The ends were cut back, 0 bases at V and 4 bases at J, with 9 bases in the middle. The CDR3 runs to 13 residues. In germline, CDR1 is DFQATT, CDR2 SNEGSKA (reference sequence).

The chain has TRBV19 and TRBJ2-5, with D unclear. V gave up 3 bases and J gave up 5 bases, with 10 bases separating them. CDR1 LNHDA and CDR2 SQIVND come from the germline V gene (reference sequence). This CDR3 is 13 amino acids long. CDR3 sequence (DNA): TGTGCCAGTAGTATCCTGGAAGCGGAGACCCAGTACTTC. This gives the protein CASSILEAETQYF. The full variable domain, completed using reference TRBV19 and TRBJ2-5, is DGGITQSPKYLFRKEGQNVTLSCEQNLNHDAMYWYRQDPGQGLRLIYYSQIVNDFQKGDIAEGYSVSREKKESFPLTVTSAQKNPTAFYLCASSILEAETQYFGPGTRLLVL.

V gene TRBV28 combines with J gene TRBJ2-5, with D tentatively TRBD1 (5 bases). The J call is uncertain, as TRBJ2-7 better fits the DNA end. Germline CDR1 MDHEN, CDR2 SYDVKM. This CDR3 is 13 amino acids long. The CDR3 DNA reads TGTGCCAGTCATGCCCAGGGAACTGGCGAGCAGTACTTC. Amino acid sequence: CASHAQGTGEQYF.

The gene calls are TRBV5-1 and TRBJ2-7; no clear D. Per germline, CDR1 SGHRS and CDR2 YFSETQ. The V and J ends lost 4 bases and 3 bases respectively, with 14 bases between them. The length of the CDR3 is 14 residues. Here the CDR3 DNA reads TGCGCCAGCAGCCCTACCGACTGGGTCTACGAGCAGTACTTC. Protein product: CASSPTDWVYEQYF.

The rearrangement joins TRBV7-2 to TRBJ2-5; no clear D gene. This CDR3 contains 14 residues. Trimming left V 1 base short and J 1 base short, with 7 bases between. The V gene's germline CDR1 is SGHTA and CDR2 FQGNSA. The CDR3 loop is CASSLDTFQETQYF. In DNA, the CDR3 is TGTGCCAGCAGCTTAGATACTTTCCAAGAGACCCAGTACTTC.

This clonotype occurred many times. The junction departs from germline at one end; a sequencing error may be responsible. The chain combines TRBV10-2 with TRBJ2-7; a weak D match, TRBD2 (5 bases). The CDR3 has 9 residues. Looked up from germline, CDR1 is WSHSY and CDR2 is SAAADI. In nucleotides, the CDR3 is TGTGCCAGCGGCTACGAGCAGTACTTC. It is translated as CASGYEQYF.

The chain carries TRBV20-1 and TRBJ2-1; D remains ambiguous. Trimming removed 1 base at V and 8 bases at J, with 12 bases between. CDR3 length equals 13 residues. From germline, CDR1 is DFQATT and CDR2 SNEGSKA (reference sequence). CDR3 amino acids: CSARAQWFDEQFF. In DNA, the CDR3 is TGCAGTGCTAGAGCGCAGTGGTTCGATGAGCAGTTCTTC.

This clonotype appeared a few times. V gene TRBV10-3 combines with J gene TRBJ2-7; 9 nucleotides agree with TRBD2. Germline assignment: CDR1 ENHRY and CDR2 SYGVKD. There are 12 residues in the CDR3. V shed 8 bases, J shed 6 bases, and the junction held 5 bases outside the gene matches. The CDR3 sequence: CAIGREGGEQYF. The CDR3 DNA sequence: TGTGCCATCGGGCGGGAGGGGGGCGAGCAGTACTTC.

This clonotype was seen a single time. The V and J genes are TRBV5-1 and TRBJ2-5; TRBD1 matches at 7 bases. With 4 bases clipped from V and 11 bases from J, the junction kept 14 bases outside the gene matches. Germline V gives CDR1 SGHRS, CDR2 YFSETQ. The CDR3 has 14 residues. CDR3 sequence reads: CASSITGTENEQYF. CDR3 DNA sequence: TGCGCCAGCAGCATCACCGGGACAGAAAATGAGCAGTACTTC.

The V gene is TRBV6-5, the J gene TRBJ1-6; D is undetermined. CDR3 length: 18 residues. V was cut by 0 bases and J by 7 bases, with 19 bases left in between. Looked up from germline, CDR1 is MNHEY and CDR2 is SVGAGI. The CDR3, as DNA: TGTGCCAGCAGTTACTCATGGAGGACTGGTTTTGGGAATTCACCCCTCCACTTT. Translation: CASSYSWRTGFGNSPLHF.

The rearrangement links TRBV7-9 to TRBJ2-4; 9 bases line up with TRBD2. Gene TRBJ2-7 matches the end of the DNA better, so the J call may be wrong. Germline V CDR1 and CDR2: SEHNR, FQNEAQ (reference sequence). The CDR3 sequence is 16 residues long. The CDR3 DNA follows: TGTGCCAGCAGCCCACCGGCTAGCGGGATAGGCGGCGAGCAGTACTTC. Protein product: CASSPPASGIGGEQYF.

This clonotype appeared a few times. This rearrangement joins TRBV12-3 or TRBV12-4 to TRBJ2-7; D call uncertain. The CDR3 is 16 residues long. The ends were cut back, 7 bases at V and 7 bases at J, with 26 bases in the middle. The CDR3 DNA sequence: TGTGCCAGCACCCAAGAGATCGGCAGCTCATACAATGAGCAGTACTTC. Amino acids: CASTQEIGSSYNEQYF.

In its sample, this clonotype was seen a few times. The V gene is TRBV27, the J gene TRBJ1-2, with a tentative D call TRBD1 (6 bases). Germline V gene lookup returns CDR1 MNHEY and CDR2 SMNVEV (reference sequence). This CDR3 has 14 amino acids. V lost 8 bases and J 4 bases, leaving 17 bases between the germline ends. The CDR3 coding sequence is TGTGCCAGCGCCAAGGGAGGGGGGATCTATGGCTACACCTTC. It is translated as CASAKGGGIYGYTF.

This chain joins TRBV18 and TRBJ2-7, with TRBD1 identical over 10 bases. Germline lookup yields CDR1 KGHSH and CDR2 LQKENI. V was pared by 4 bases and J by 3 bases, with 6 bases of the junction left unmatched. This CDR3 spans 15 amino acids. CDR3 nucleotide sequence: TGTGCCAGCTCACAACCGGGACAGGGGATCTACGAGCAGTACTTC. This gives the protein CASSQPGQGIYEQYF.